This entry lists 10 T cell receptor beta chains sequenced from one sample in a study of shared clonotypes between healthy human individuals. The method was immunoSEQ multiplex PCR; TCRdb's version includes in-frame clones alone and lacks a portion of them. The sample lists millions of clones; around nine tenths were seen once. Specimen: naive CD4+ T cells sorted from blood. Subset defined: CD45RA+ positively selected. The receptors here all came from a man aged 18 to 30 in good health.

The chain links TRBV9 to TRBJ2-3; D is possibly TRBD2 (6 bases). The V gene's germline CDR1 is SGDLS and CDR2 YYNGEE. The CDR3 has 19 amino acids. Trimming pared 0 bases from V and 2 bases from J, leaving 22 bases between. CDR3 loop: CASSVEEGTRTLNTDTQYF. The CDR3 bases are TGTGCCAGCAGCGTAGAAGAAGGGACTCGGACCCTAAACACAGATACGCAGTATTTT.

This clone was picked up one time. The V call is TRBV9, the J call TRBJ2-3; 7 bases fit TRBD1. J was trimmed by 2 bases and V by 2 bases; bases with no gene match: 5. The CDR3 runs 15 residues. The V gene's germline CDR1 is SGDLS and CDR2 YYNGEE. The CDR3 region is CASSVGQASTDTQYF. For the CDR3, the DNA is TGTGCCAGCAGCGTCGGACAGGCATCCACAGATACGCAGTATTTT.

The V call is TRBV2, the J call TRBJ1-5; 8 nucleotides align to TRBD1. CDR1 and CDR2 from the germline V gene are SNHLY and FYNNEI. CDR3 length: 14 amino acids. Trimming cost V 3 bases and J 6 bases; bases outside gene matches: 4. The CDR3 nucleotides are TGTGCCAGCAGTGATGGGACAGGTCTTCAGCCCCAGCATTTT. It is translated as CASSDGTGLQPQHF. Variable domain in full (rest from reference TRBV2 and TRBJ1-5): EPEVTQTPSHQVTQMGQEVILRCVPISNHLYFYWYRQILGQKVEFLVSFYNNEISEKSEIFDDQFSVERPDGSNFTLKIRSTKLEDSAMYFCASSDGTGLQPQHFGDGTRLSIL.

The rearrangement joins TRBV23-1 to TRBJ1-4; TRBD1 matches at 7 bases. TRBV23-1 is filed as an ORF, its function uncertain. Trimming took 3 bases from V and 1 from J; bases not matched to a gene: 11. The CDR3 spans 18 residues. The CDR3 region has the DNA TGCGCCAGCAGTCATCGACAGGGACACAATGGAACTAATGAAAAACTGTTTTTT. Protein sequence: CASSHRQGHNGTNEKLFF.

The rearrangement uses TRBV5-4 and TRBJ1-2, with D maybe TRBD1 (6 bases). The CDR3 is made up of 13 amino acids. Trimming shortened V by 7 bases and J by 2 bases, and 12 bases separated the two germline ends. CDR1 is SGHNT, CDR2 YYREEE, per germline (reference sequence). CDR3 region: CASGGRDNYGYTF. The CDR3 nucleotides read TGTGCCAGCGGGGGGCGGGACAACTATGGCTACACCTTC.

This chain links TRBV21-1 with TRBJ2-3; TRBD2 is the table's D call, not checked against the DNA. TRBV21-1 is given as a pseudogene. The CDR3 is 17 amino acids. CDR3 region: CASSKWSKGLTPDTQYF. The CDR3 DNA reads TGTGCCAGCAGCAAATGGTCTAAGGGACTGACTCCAGATACGCAGTATTTT.

This chain links TRBV9 with TRBJ1-6, with D tentatively TRBD1 (5 bases). Trimming removed 3 bases at V and 10 bases at J, with 17 bases between. Germline V lookup: CDR1 SGDLS, CDR2 YYNGEE. This CDR3 comprises 15 residues. The CDR3 loop reads CASSAGSGTLSPLHF. The CDR3 nucleotides read TGTGCCAGCAGCGCCGGCAGCGGGACCCTCTCACCCCTCCACTTT.

A word on this clone: Other DNA sequences in this specimen translate into the identical CDR3. The CDR3 here is CASSVDGGSDTQYF. CDR3 nucleotide sequence: TGTGCCAGCAGCGTAGACGGAGGGTCGGATACGCAGTATTTT. The rearrangement links TRBV9 to TRBJ2-3, with a weak D call TRBD2 (6 bases). Germline CDR1 and CDR2: SGDLS and YYNGEE. The CDR3 has 14 residues. V was cut by 0 bases and J by 6 bases, with 11 bases left in between. The full variable domain, rest sourced from reference TRBV9 and TRBJ2-3, is DSGVTQTPKHLITATGQRVTLRCSPRSGDLSVYWYQQSLDQGLQFLIQYYNGEERAKGNILERFSAQQFPDLHSELNLSSLELGDSALYFCASSVDGGSDTQYFGPGTRLTVL.

The chain employs TRBV5-4 and TRBJ2-2; 7 nucleotides agree with TRBD2. The CDR3 extends over 15 amino acids. With 5 bases clipped from V and 2 bases from J, the junction kept 6 bases outside the gene matches. Per germline, CDR1 SGHNT and CDR2 YYREEE (reference sequence). CDR3 DNA: TGTGCCAGCAGACTGAGCGGGACCAACACCGGGGAGCTGTTTTTT. Translating gives CASRLSGTNTGELFF.

The chain joins TRBV13 to TRBJ2-1; possibly TRBD1 or TRBD2 for D (5 bases each). V shed 0 bases and J shed 0 bases, with 12 bases lying between them. CDR1 is PRHDT and CDR2 is FYEKMQ in the germline V gene (reference sequence). The CDR3 runs 17 residues. DNA for the CDR3: TGTGCCAGCAGCTTAGGCCGGGGCGGCAGCTCCTACAATGAGCAGTTCTTC. This translates into CASSLGRGGSSYNEQFF.